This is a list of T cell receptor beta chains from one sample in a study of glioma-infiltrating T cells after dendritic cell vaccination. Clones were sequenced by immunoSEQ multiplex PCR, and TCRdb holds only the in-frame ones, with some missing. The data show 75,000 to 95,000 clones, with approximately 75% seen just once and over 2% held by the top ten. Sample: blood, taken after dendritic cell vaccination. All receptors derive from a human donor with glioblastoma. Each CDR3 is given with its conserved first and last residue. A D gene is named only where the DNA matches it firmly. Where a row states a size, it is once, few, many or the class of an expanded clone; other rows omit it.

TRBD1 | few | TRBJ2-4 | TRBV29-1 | CSVTNGQGGYKNIQYF | TGCAGCGTTACCAACGGACAGGGGGGGTACAAAAACATTCAGTACTTC
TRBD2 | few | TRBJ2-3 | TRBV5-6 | CASSPLAGPRDTQYF | TGTGCCAGCAGCCCTTTAGCGGGTCCACGGGATACGCAGTATTTT
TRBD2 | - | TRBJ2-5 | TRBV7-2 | CASSPPTSLETQYF | TGTGCCAGCAGCCCGCCGACTAGCCTGGAGACCCAGTACTTC
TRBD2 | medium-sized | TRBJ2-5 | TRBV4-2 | CASSQERGGQETQYF | TGTGCCAGCAGCCAAGAGCGGGGGGGCCAAGAGACCCAGTACTTC
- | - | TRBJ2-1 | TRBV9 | CASSRAGSSYNEQFF | TGTGCCAGCAGCCGGGCGGGGAGCTCCTACAATGAGCAGTTCTTC
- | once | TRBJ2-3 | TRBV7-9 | CASSLYNGGGTDTQYF | TGTGCCAGCAGCTTATACAATGGCGGAGGCACAGATACGCAGTATTTT
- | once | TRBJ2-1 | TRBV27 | CASSPPGNQFF | TGTGCCAGCAGTCCCCCCGGGAACCAGTTCTTC
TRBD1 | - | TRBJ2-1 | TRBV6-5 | CASSPGDRWNEQFF | TGTGCCAGCAGTCCGGGGGACAGGTGGAATGAGCAGTTCTTC
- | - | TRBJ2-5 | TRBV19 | CASSMMYRDARETQYF | TGTGCCAGTAGTATGATGTACAGGGACGCAAGAGAGACCCAGTACTTC
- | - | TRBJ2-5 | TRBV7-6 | CASSRSRETQYF | TGTGCCAGCAGCCGATCCCGGGAGACCCAGTACTTC
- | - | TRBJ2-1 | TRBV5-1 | CASSLAPGSSYNEQFF | TGCGCCAGCAGCTTGGCCCCGGGAAGCTCCTACAATGAGCAGTTCTTC
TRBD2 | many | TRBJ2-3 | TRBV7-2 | CASSYLLVAWEGVTDTQYF | TGTGCCAGCAGCTACCTCTTAGTAGCCTGGGAGGGAGTCACAGATACGCAGTATTTT
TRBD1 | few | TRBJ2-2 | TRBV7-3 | CASSLNSQGASGELFF | TGTGCCAGCAGCTTAAATAGCCAGGGGGCGTCCGGGGAGCTGTTTTTT
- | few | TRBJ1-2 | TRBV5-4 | CASSFEGTYYGYTF | TGTGCCAGCAGCTTTGAGGGAACCTACTATGGCTACACCTTC
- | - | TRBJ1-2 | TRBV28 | CASVRGGAGPNNYGYTF | TGTGCCAGCGTGAGAGGGGGGGCAGGTCCCAATAACTATGGCTACACCTTC
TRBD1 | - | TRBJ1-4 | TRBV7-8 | CASSPQSSQGLNEKLFF | TGTGCCAGCAGCCCCCAATCCTCACAGGGGCTTAATGAAAAACTGTTTTTT
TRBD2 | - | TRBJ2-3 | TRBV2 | CASSIAGGGTDTQYF | TGTGCCAGCAGTATTGCGGGAGGGGGCACAGATACGCAGTATTTT
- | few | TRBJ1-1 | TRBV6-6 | CASSYSRVWDTEAFF | TGTGCCAGCAGTTACTCACGGGTATGGGACACTGAAGCTTTCTTT
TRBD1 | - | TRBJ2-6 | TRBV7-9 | CASSLVRGPGANVLTF | TGTGCCAGCAGCTTAGTCAGGGGGCCTGGGGCCAACGTCCTGACTTTC
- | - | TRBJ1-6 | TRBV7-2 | CASSFAQGSSYNSPLHF | TGTGCCAGCAGCTTCGCGCAGGGGAGCTCCTATAATTCACCCCTCCACTTT
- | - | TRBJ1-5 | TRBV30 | CAWTFGQSNQPQHF | TGTGCCTGGACCTTCGGACAGTCCAATCAGCCCCAGCATTTT
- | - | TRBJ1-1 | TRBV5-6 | CASTRGKGMNTEAFF | TGTGCCAGCACCCGAGGGAAAGGGATGAACACTGAAGCTTTCTTT
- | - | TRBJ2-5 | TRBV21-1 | CASSPSPDREQETQYF | TGTGCCAGCAGCCCATCCCCCGACAGGGAGCAAGAGACCCAGTACTTC
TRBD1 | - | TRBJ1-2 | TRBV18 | CASSPLPTDRGPGYTF | TGTGCCAGCTCACCGCTCCCGACCGACAGGGGGCCTGGCTACACCTTC
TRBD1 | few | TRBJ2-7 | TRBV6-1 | CASYQGALRGEQYF | TGTGCCAGTTACCAGGGGGCGCTTCGAGGCGAGCAGTACTTC
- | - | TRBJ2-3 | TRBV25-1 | CASRAGWSDTQYF | TGTGCCAGCAGGGCAGGGTGGTCAGATACGCAGTATTTT
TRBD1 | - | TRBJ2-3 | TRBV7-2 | CASSLDRGQDTQYF | TGTGCCAGCAGCTTGGACAGGGGGCAAGATACGCAGTATTTT
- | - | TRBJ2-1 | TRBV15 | CATSRNRESYNEQFF | TGTGCCACCAGCAGGAACAGGGAGTCCTACAATGAGCAGTTCTTC
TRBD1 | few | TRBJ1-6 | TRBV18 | CASSPDRGKSPLHF | TGTGCCAGCTCACCGGACAGGGGAAAATCACCCCTCCACTTT
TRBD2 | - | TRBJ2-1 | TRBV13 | CASSLIAGGNNEQFF | TGTGCCAGCAGCTTAATCGCGGGGGGTAACAATGAGCAGTTCTTC
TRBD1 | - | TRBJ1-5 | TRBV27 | CASSSIQGNNQPQHF | TGTGCCAGCAGTTCCATACAGGGGAACAATCAGCCCCAGCATTTT
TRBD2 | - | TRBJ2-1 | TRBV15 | CATSRDLPGLAANEQFF | TGTGCCACCAGCAGAGATCTCCCAGGACTAGCGGCCAATGAGCAGTTCTTC
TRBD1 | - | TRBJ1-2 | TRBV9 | CASSSRTGSVFGYTF | TGTGCCAGCAGCTCACGGACAGGTTCCGTGTTCGGCTACACCTTC
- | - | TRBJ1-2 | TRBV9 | CASSVALQNYGYTF | TGTGCCAGCAGCGTAGCCCTCCAGAACTATGGCTACACCTTC
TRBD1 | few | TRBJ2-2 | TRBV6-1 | CASSDPGTGTGELFF | TGTGCCAGCAGTGACCCCGGGACAGGGACTGGGGAGCTGTTTTTT
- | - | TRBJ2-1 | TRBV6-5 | CASKRENYNEQFF | TGTGCCAGCAAACGGGAGAACTACAATGAGCAGTTCTTC
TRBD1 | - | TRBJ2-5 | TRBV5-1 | CASSLGGTGGQETQYF | TGCGCCAGCAGCTTGGGGGGGACAGGGGGCCAAGAGACCCAGTACTTC
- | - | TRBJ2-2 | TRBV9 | CASSPQVGGELFF | TGTGCCAGCAGCCCCCAAGTCGGGGGGGAGCTGTTTTTT
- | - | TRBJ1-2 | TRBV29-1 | CSVEGGLGYTF | TGCAGCGTTGAAGGGGGGCTTGGCTACACCTTC
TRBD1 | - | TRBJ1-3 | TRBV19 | CASSITGGEGNTIYF | TGTGCCAGTAGTATCACAGGGGGCGAAGGAAACACCATATATTTT
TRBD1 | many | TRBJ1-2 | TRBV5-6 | CASSTRDRDTF | TGTGCCAGCAGCACCCGGGACAGGGACACCTTC
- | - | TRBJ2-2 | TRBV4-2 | CASSQGSRLVTGELFF | TGTGCCAGCAGCCAAGGGTCGCGGTTGGTCACCGGGGAGCTGTTTTTT
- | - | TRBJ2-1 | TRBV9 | CASGAVNNEQFF | TGTGCCAGCGGGGCTGTTAACAATGAGCAGTTCTTC
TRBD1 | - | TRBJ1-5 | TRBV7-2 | CASSFGRTWGQGNQPQHF | TGTGCCAGCAGCTTCGGACGAACGTGGGGACAGGGAAATCAGCCCCAGCATTTT
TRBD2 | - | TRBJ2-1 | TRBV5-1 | CASSTSRAGGGNNEQFF | TGCGCCAGCAGCACCTCGAGGGCGGGGGGCGGAAACAATGAGCAGTTCTTC
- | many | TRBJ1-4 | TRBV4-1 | CASSQGGEEKLFF | TGCGCCAGCAGCCAAGGGGGAGAGGAAAAACTGTTTTTT
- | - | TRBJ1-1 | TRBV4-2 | CASSQETMRGTEAFF | TGTGCCAGCAGCCAAGAGACAATGAGAGGGACTGAAGCTTTCTTT
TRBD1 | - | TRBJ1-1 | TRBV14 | CASRPTGGALNTEAFF | TGTGCCAGCAGACCGACAGGGGGCGCGTTGAACACTGAAGCTTTCTTT
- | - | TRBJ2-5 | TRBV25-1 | CASSEPGVETQYF | TGTGCCAGCAGTGAACCAGGGGTAGAGACCCAGTACTTC
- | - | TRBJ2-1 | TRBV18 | CASSPLLADLGEQFF | TGTGCCAGCTCACCACTCCTAGCAGACTTGGGGGAGCAGTTCTTC
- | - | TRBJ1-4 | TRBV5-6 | CASSPTGATNEKLFF | TGTGCCAGCAGCCCGACAGGAGCAACTAATGAAAAACTGTTTTTT
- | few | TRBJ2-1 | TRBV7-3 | CASSPLGTLGYNEQFF | TGTGCCAGCAGCCCCCTCGGGACACTCGGATACAATGAGCAGTTCTTC
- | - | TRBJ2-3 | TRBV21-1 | CASSKGGGGPDTQYF | TGTGCCAGCAGCAAAGGAGGGGGGGGACCAGATACGCAGTATTTT
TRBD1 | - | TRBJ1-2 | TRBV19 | CASSIVMTGGHGYTF | TGTGCCAGTAGTATAGTCATGACAGGGGGCCATGGCTACACCTTC
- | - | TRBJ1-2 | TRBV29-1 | CSVGLQVNYGYTF | TGCAGCGTTGGTCTACAGGTTAACTATGGCTACACCTTC
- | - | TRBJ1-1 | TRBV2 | CASKEASRNTEAFF | TGTGCCAGCAAGGAGGCCAGTCGGAACACTGAAGCTTTCTTT
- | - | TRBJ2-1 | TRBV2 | CASSAAWQDANEQFF | TGTGCCAGCAGTGCTGCTTGGCAGGATGCCAATGAGCAGTTCTTC
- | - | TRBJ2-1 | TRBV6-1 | CASSDWIRGSSYNEQFF | TGTGCCAGCAGTGATTGGATTAGGGGAAGCTCCTACAATGAGCAGTTCTTC
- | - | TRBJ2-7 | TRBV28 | CASSSPGVGSYEQYF | TGTGCCAGCAGTTCCCCGGGGGTGGGGTCCTACGAGCAGTACTTC